This entry lists 9 T cell receptor beta chains sequenced from one sample in a study of Ad26.COV2.S vaccination and SARS-CoV-2 variants. Sequenced by immunoSEQ multiplex PCR; TCRdb stores in-frame clones only, minus some. The data contain 440,000 or so clones, roughly 87% of them singletons. The treatment here: over 15 received Ad26.COV2.S at low or high dose, single or two shots; about 5 received placebo; per-sample allocation not given. Sampling took place 63 days after the first vaccine or placebo injection. This material consisted of peripheral blood, taken in a trial of Ad26.COV2.S vaccine versus placebo. The receptor set was obtained from a person aged 18-60 years who received the Ad26.COV2.S COVID-19 vaccine or a placebo.

This clone appeared a few times. The CDR3 region is CASGSLAGELTGELFF. The CDR3 DNA is TGTGCTAGTGGTTCACTAGCGGGGGAGCTCACCGGGGAGCTGTTTTTT. This chain connects TRBV12-5 to TRBJ2-2; 11 nucleotides match TRBD2. CDR1 and CDR2 from the germline V gene are LGHNT and FRNRAP. The CDR3 covers 16 residues. With V trimmed by 4 bases and J by 4 bases, 5 bases remained unmatched.

In regard to this clone: Other DNA sequences of this sample code for an identical CDR3. This sequence joins TRBV6-5 and TRBJ2-5; D remains unclear. The CDR3 spans 13 residues. CDR1 MNHEY and CDR2 SVGAGI come from the germline V gene. V shed 0 bases and J shed 5 bases, with 7 bases lying between them. CDR3 DNA: TGTGCCAGCAGTTACTCGGGCTTTGAGACCCAGTACTTC. It yields the protein CASSYSGFETQYF.

The chain is built from TRBV18 and TRBJ2-7, with 9 bases lining up with TRBD2. The CDR3 consists of 15 residues. Germline trimming cut 3 bases from V and 3 bases from J; bases unmatched to any gene: 6. The germline V gene encodes CDR1 KGHSH and CDR2 LQKENI. The CDR3 protein is CASSPGAGGLYEQYF. The CDR3 region has the DNA TGTGCCAGCTCACCGGGAGCGGGGGGCCTCTACGAGCAGTACTTC. Using reference TRBV18 and TRBJ2-7 for the parts outside the CDR3, the full variable domain is NAGVMQNPRHLVRRRGQEARLRCSPMKGHSHVYWYRQLPEEGLKFMVYLQKENIIDESGMPKERFSAEFPKEGPSILRIQQVVRGDSAAYFCASSPGAGGLYEQYFGPGTRLTVT.

Comment on this clone: A junction boundary mismatches the germline segment, possibly from a read error. J is TRBJ2-1 and V is TRBV7-7; 11 positions match TRBD1. Germline CDR1 is SSHAT and CDR2 is FNYEAQ (reference sequence). CDR3 length equals 15 residues. The CDR3 loop is CASSAGTGGQDEQFF. In nucleotides, the CDR3 is TGTGCTAGCAGCGCCGGGACAGGGGGTCAGGATGAGCAGTTCTTC.

The chain recombines TRBV30 with TRBJ2-7; D ambiguous. The CDR3 has 13 amino acids. The germline V gene has CDR1 GTSNPN and CDR2 SVGIG (reference sequence). V was shortened by 0 bases and J by 6 bases, with 12 bases between the two germline ends. The CDR3 DNA sequence: TGTGCCTGGAGTGTATATATGGGGATCGAGCAGTACTTC. It codes for CAWSVYMGIEQYF.

This rearrangement joins TRBV3-1 (or the pseudogene TRBV3-2) to TRBJ2-1, with 8 bases lining up with TRBD2. CDR1 is LGHDT, CDR2 YNNKEL, per germline (reference sequence). The length of the CDR3 is 17 residues. V shed 4 bases and J 7 bases; nucleotides not matched to a gene: 15. The CDR3 is CASSRTLGGGLVNEQFF. DNA of the CDR3: TGTGCCAGCAGCCGTACCCTAGGCGGGGGGTTGGTAAATGAGCAGTTCTTC.

J is TRBJ1-1 and V is TRBV2; 10 nucleotides agree with TRBD1. The length of the CDR3 is 16 residues. The germline V gene has CDR1 SNHLY and CDR2 FYNNEI. J was trimmed by 1 base and V by 4 bases; bases with no gene match: 6. The DNA of the CDR3 is TGTGCCAGCAGTGGAGGAAGACAGGGGGCGAACACTGAAGCTTTCTTT. It codes for CASSGGRQGANTEAFF. Based on the CDR3 plus reference TRBV2 and TRBJ1-1, the full variable domain is EPEVTQTPSHQVTQMGQEVILRCVPISNHLYFYWYRQILGQKVEFLVSFYNNEISEKSEIFDDQFSVERPDGSNFTLKIRSTKLEDSAMYFCASSGGRQGANTEAFFGQGTRLTVV.

The chain uses TRBV4-1 and TRBJ2-5; TRBD1 aligns across 8 bases. CDR3 length equals 16 residues. V shed 2 bases and J 4 bases; nucleotides not matched to a gene: 9. CDR1 is MGHRA and CDR2 is YSYEKL in the germline V gene. The CDR3 is CASSQLGQGRIETQYF. The CDR3 DNA reads as TGCGCCAGCAGCCAATTAGGACAGGGCAGGATAGAGACCCAGTACTTC.

This clone was detected only once. The rearrangement joins TRBV30 to TRBJ2-7, with D hard to call. V was trimmed by 5 bases and J by 0 bases, leaving 11 bases between them. The CDR3 is 13 amino acids. Germline CDR1 reads GTSNPN; CDR2 reads SVGIG (reference sequence). The CDR3 DNA reads TGTGCCTGGGGAACTGGCTTCTCCTACGAGCAGTACTTC. This gives the protein CAWGTGFSYEQYF.